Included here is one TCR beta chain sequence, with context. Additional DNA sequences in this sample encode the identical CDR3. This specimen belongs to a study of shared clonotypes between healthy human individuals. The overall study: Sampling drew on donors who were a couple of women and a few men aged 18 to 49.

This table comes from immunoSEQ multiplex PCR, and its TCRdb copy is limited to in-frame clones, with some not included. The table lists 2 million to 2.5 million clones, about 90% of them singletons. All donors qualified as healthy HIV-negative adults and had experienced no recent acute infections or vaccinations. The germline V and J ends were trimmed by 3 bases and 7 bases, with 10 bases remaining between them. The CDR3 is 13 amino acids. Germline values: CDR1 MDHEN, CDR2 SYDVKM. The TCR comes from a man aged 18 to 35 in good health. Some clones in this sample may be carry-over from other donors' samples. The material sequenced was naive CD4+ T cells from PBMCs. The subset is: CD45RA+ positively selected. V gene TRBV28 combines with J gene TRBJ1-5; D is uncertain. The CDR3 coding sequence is TGTGCCAGCAGTTTTAGGGTTTGGCAGCCCCAGCATTTT. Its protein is CASSFRVWQPQHF.